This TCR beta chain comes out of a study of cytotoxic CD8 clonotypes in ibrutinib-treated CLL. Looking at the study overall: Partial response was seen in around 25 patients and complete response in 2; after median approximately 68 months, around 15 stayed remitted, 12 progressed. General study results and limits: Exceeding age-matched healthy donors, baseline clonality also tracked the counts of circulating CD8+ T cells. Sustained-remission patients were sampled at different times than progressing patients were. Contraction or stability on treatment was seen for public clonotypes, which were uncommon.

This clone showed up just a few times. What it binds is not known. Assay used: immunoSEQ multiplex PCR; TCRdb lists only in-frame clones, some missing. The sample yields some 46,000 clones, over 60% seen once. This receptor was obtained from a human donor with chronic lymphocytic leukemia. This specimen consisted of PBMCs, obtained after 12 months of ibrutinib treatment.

The CDR3 protein is CATSKARETQYF. DNA of the CDR3: TGTGCCACCAGCAAAGCCAGAGAGACCCAGTACTTC. The chain uses TRBV15 and TRBJ2-5; the D is unclear. The CDR3 consists of 12 residues. Germline CDR1 LNHNV, CDR2 YYDKDF (reference sequence). V lost 4 bases and J 4 bases, leaving 7 bases between the germline ends.